The 10 T cell receptor beta chains below all came from one sample that was sequenced in a study of blood T cell repertoires in COVID-19. The repertoire was sequenced with immunoSEQ multiplex PCR; TCRdb's copy has only in-frame clones and lacks some. Of 300,000 to 450,000 clones listed, 80% to 90% are singletons. The source material was PBMCs or T cells enriched from blood (not recorded which). The receptors here all came from a man between 18 and 29 years old who had recovered from COVID-19.

This clone came up once. This chain links TRBV18 with TRBJ1-6; TRBD1 aligns across 9 bases. The CDR3 sequence is 16 residues long. V dropped 0 bases and J dropped 5; count of bases not matched to a gene: 2. Germline-derived CDR1 and CDR2 are KGHSH and LQKENI. DNA for the CDR3: TGTGCCAGCTCACCACCGAGGACAGGGGATAATTCACCCCTCCACTTT. Protein sequence: CASSPPRTGDNSPLHF.

The rearrangement uses TRBV3-1 (or the pseudogene TRBV3-2) and TRBJ1-1, with TRBD1 matching 7 bases. Trimming at V came to 5 bases and at J to 4 bases, leaving 4 bases not matched to a gene. The germline CDR1 and CDR2 sequences are LGHDT and YNNKEL (reference sequence). The CDR3 runs 13 residues. The CDR3 protein is CASSSPGGTEAFF. In DNA form, the CDR3 reads TGTGCCAGCAGCTCGCCAGGGGGCACTGAAGCTTTCTTT.

The chain is built from TRBV27 and TRBJ2-5; 7 bases are shared with TRBD1. This CDR3 comprises 15 residues. CDR1 is MNHEY and CDR2 is SMNVEV in the germline V gene (reference sequence). The V gene end was trimmed by 5 bases and the J gene end by 2 bases; junction bases not matched to a gene: 8. The DNA of the CDR3 is TGTGCCAGCAGTCTACGGGACAGACCACAAGAGACCCAGTACTTC. It is translated as CASSLRDRPQETQYF.

The chain recombines TRBV28 with TRBJ2-1; 13 nucleotides align to TRBD2. The CDR3 totals 15 residues. V trimming: 6 bases; J trimming: 13 bases; junction bases outside the gene matches: 12. CDR1 and CDR2 from the germline V gene are MDHEN and SYDVKM. CDR3 bases: TGTGCCAGCAGCAAGGGGACTAGCGGGATAGGGTATCAGTTCTTC. It yields the protein CASSKGTSGIGYQFF.

V and J are TRBV19 and TRBJ2-7; D is undetermined. The germline CDR1 and CDR2 sequences are LNHDA and SQIVND (reference sequence). The CDR3 runs 13 residues. V lost 2 bases and J lost 0, with 5 bases in between. The CDR3 DNA reads TGTGCCAGTAGTATATCCCACTCCTACGAGCAGTACTTC. Protein: CASSISHSYEQYF.

The chain joins TRBV5-1 to TRBJ2-7; D is perhaps TRBD2 (6 bases). Trimming stripped 3 bases from V and 6 bases from J, with 19 bases between. Germline values: CDR1 SGHRS, CDR2 YFSETQ. The CDR3 length is 15 residues. This CDR3 is CASSSAILGGSEQYF. The DNA of the CDR3 is TGCGCCAGCAGCTCCGCGATCCTGGGGGGATCCGAGCAGTACTTC.

V and J are TRBV30 and TRBJ2-3, with 12 bases fitting TRBD2. Germline values: CDR1 GTSNPN, CDR2 SVGIG (reference sequence). The CDR3 is 17 residues long. V gave up 7 bases and J gave up 3 bases; unmatched junction bases: 14. CDR3 region: CASGLAGHSFSTDTQYF. In DNA, the CDR3 is TGTGCCTCAGGACTAGCGGGACATAGCTTTTCGACAGATACGCAGTATTTT.

The chain links TRBV9 to TRBJ2-1; possible D gene TRBD2, 7 bases. The CDR3 consists of 16 residues. The V gene lost 0 bases and the J gene lost 8 bases, with 18 bases spanning the gap. Germline V gives CDR1 SGDLS, CDR2 YYNGEE. The CDR3 loop reads CASSVAGGAPAYEQFF. The CDR3 bases are TGTGCCAGCAGCGTAGCTGGGGGGGCTCCCGCCTATGAGCAGTTCTTC.

To note about this clone: Distinct nucleotide sequences in the sample also encode this CDR3. V is TRBV7-2 and J is TRBJ2-5; D uncertain. The V and J ends lost 2 bases and 4 bases respectively, with 2 bases between them. The CDR3 is 11 residues long. CDR1 and CDR2 (germline): SGHTA, FQGNSA. The DNA of the CDR3 is TGTGCCAGCAGCTTACTAGAGACCCAGTACTTC. It translates to CASSLLETQYF.

The chain recombines TRBV7-9 with TRBJ2-3; 8 positions agree with TRBD1. The junction had 2 bases not matched to a gene; V was cut back by 3 bases and J by 3 bases. Germline CDR1 is SEHNR and CDR2 is FQNEAQ (reference sequence). The CDR3 is 14 amino acids. CDR3 loop: CASSFGQGTDTQYF. In DNA form, the CDR3 reads TGTGCCAGCAGCTTCGGACAGGGTACAGATACGCAGTATTTT.